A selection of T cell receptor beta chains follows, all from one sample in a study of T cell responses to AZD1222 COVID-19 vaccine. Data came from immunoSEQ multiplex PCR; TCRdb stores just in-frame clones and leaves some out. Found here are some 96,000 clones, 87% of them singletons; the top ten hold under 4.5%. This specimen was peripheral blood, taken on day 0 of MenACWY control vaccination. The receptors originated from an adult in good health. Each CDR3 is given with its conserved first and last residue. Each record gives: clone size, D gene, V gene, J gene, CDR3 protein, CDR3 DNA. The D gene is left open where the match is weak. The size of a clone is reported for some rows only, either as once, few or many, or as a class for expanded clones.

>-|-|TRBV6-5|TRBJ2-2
CASISWVTGELFF
TGTGCCAGCATTAGTTGGGTCACCGGGGAGCTGTTTTTT
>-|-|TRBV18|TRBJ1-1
CASSRDQGNEAFF
TGTGCCAGCTCCCGCGATCAGGGAAATGAAGCTTTCTTT
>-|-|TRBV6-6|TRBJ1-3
CASSYRQDSFGNTIYF
TGTGCCAGCAGTTACCGACAGGACAGCTTTGGAAACACCATATATTTT
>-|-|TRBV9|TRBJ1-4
CASSPTTNEKLFF
TGTGCCAGCAGCCCCACAACTAATGAAAAACTGTTTTTT
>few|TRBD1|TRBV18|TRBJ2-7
CASSRGQDSTYEQYF
TGTGCCAGCTCACGCGGACAGGACTCTACCTACGAGCAGTACTTC
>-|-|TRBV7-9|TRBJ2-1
CASSLLGSEQFF
TGTGCCAGCAGCTTATTAGGGAGTGAGCAGTTCTTC
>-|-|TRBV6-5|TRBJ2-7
CASSTPGLRNEQYF
TGTGCCAGCAGTACCCCCGGGCTTAGGAACGAGCAGTACTTC
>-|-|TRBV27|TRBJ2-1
CASRETDNEQFF
TGTGCCAGTCGGGAAACGGACAATGAGCAGTTCTTC
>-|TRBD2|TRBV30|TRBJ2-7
CAWSVGGGAYEQYF
TGTGCCTGGAGTGTCGGCGGGGGGGCCTACGAGCAGTACTTC
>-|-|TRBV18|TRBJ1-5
CASSRRDNNQPQHF
TGTGCCAGCTCACGTCGGGACAACAATCAGCCCCAGCATTTT
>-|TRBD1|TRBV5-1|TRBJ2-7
CASSLGVQGTYEQYF
TGCGCCAGCAGCTTGGGAGTACAGGGGACCTACGAGCAGTACTTC
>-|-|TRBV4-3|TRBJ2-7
CASSQDRQPAYEQYF
TGCGCCAGCAGCCAAGATAGACAGCCGGCCTACGAGCAGTACTTC
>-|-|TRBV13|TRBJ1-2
CASSLAGVYGYTF
TGTGCCAGCAGCTTAGCAGGGGTCTATGGCTACACCTTC
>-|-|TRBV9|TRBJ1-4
CASSPLGGDEKLFF
TGTGCCAGCAGCCCCCTCGGCGGGGATGAAAAACTGTTTTTT
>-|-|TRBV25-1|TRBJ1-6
CASSATGRGSSYNSPLHF
TGTGCCAGCAGTGCAACCGGTCGAGGGAGCTCCTATAATTCACCCCTCCACTTT
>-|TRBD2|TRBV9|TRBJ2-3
CASSLSGGADTQYF
TGTGCCAGCAGTCTGAGCGGGGGGGCAGATACGCAGTATTTT
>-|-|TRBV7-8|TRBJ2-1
CASSLAGWGDNEQFF
TGTGCCAGCAGCTTAGCAGGGTGGGGGGACAATGAGCAGTTCTTC
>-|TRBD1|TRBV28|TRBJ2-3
CASSPGWTGGGNSTDTQYF
TGTGCCAGCAGTCCCGGTTGGACAGGGGGCGGAAATAGCACAGATACGCAGTATTTT
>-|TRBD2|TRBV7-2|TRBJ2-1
CASSVAGGRVYNEQFF
TGTGCCAGCAGCGTTGCGGGGGGGCGGGTTTACAATGAGCAGTTCTTC
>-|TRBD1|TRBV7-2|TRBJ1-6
CASSLGQDNSPLHF
TGTGCCAGCAGCCTGGGACAGGATAATTCACCCCTCCACTTT
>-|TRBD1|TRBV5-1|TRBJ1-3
CASTIGDRAAGNTIYF
TGCGCCAGCACCATCGGGGACAGGGCGGCTGGAAACACCATATATTTT
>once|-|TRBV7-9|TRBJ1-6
CASSLGGSGSPLHF
TGTGCCAGCAGCTTGGGGGGAAGCGGTTCACCCCTCCACTTT
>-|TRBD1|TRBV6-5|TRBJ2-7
CASSYSAGGSYEQYF
TGTGCCAGCAGTTACTCGGCAGGGGGCTCCTACGAGCAGTACTTC
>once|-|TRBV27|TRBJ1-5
CASSSFGQPQHF
TGTGCCAGCAGTTCATTTGGGCAGCCCCAGCATTTT
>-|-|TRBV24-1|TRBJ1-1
CATSDPGRGTEAFF
TGTGCCACCAGTGACCCGGGGAGGGGCACTGAAGCTTTCTTT
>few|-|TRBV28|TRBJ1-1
CASSLGFGGYTEAFF
TGTGCCAGCAGTTTAGGGTTCGGCGGTTACACTGAAGCTTTCTTT
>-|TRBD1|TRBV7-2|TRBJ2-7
CASSLVGTGAYEQYF
TGTGCCAGCAGCTTAGTAGGGACAGGGGCCTACGAGCAGTACTTC
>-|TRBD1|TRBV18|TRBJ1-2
CASSREGTGSIDGYTF
TGTGCCAGCTCACGCGAGGGGACAGGGAGTATTGATGGCTACACCTTC
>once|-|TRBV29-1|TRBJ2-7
CSVSGTGGYEQYF
TGCAGCGTTAGCGGGACAGGAGGCTACGAGCAGTACTTC
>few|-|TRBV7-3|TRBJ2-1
CASSLTTDNEQFF
TGTGCCAGCAGCTTAACGACAGACAATGAGCAGTTCTTC
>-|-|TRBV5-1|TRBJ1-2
CASSRTANYGYTF
TGCGCCAGCAGCAGGACAGCTAACTATGGCTACACCTTC
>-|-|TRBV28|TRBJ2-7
CASSHYEQYF
TGTGCCAGCTCCCACTACGAGCAGTACTTC
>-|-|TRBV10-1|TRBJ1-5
CASSEKPVGGGKQGNQPQHF
TGCGCCAGCAGTGAGAAGCCCGTAGGCGGAGGAAAACAGGGAAATCAGCCCCAGCATTTT
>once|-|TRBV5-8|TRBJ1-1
CASRFTAPRSVEAFF
TGTGCCAGCAGATTCACCGCCCCCCGTTCTGTTGAAGCTTTCTTT
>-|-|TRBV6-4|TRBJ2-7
CASSDTDRSEQYF
TGTGCCAGCAGTGACACAGACAGGTCCGAGCAGTACTTC
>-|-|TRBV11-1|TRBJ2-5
CASSLRGDQETQYF
TGTGCCAGCAGCTTAAGAGGAGACCAAGAGACCCAGTACTTC
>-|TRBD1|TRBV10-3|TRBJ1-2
CAISEPSTGSYGYTF
TGTGCCATCAGTGAGCCCTCGACAGGGAGCTATGGCTACACCTTC
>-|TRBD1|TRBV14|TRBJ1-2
CASSQVGQVPNYGYTF
TGTGCCAGCAGCCAGGTTGGACAGGTCCCTAACTATGGCTACACCTTC
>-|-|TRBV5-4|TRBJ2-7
CASSLFRDEQYF
TGTGCCAGCAGCTTATTCAGGGACGAGCAGTACTTC
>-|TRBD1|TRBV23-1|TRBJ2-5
CASTVGDRGKGKTQYF
TGCGCCAGCACCGTTGGGGACAGGGGGAAGGGGAAGACCCAGTACTTC
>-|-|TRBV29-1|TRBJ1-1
CSVEGTANTEAFF
TGCAGCGTTGAAGGGACAGCGAACACTGAAGCTTTCTTT